These T cell receptor beta chains were read from a single sample in a study of blood T cell repertoires in COVID-19. Generated by immunoSEQ multiplex PCR, the TCRdb table keeps only in-frame clones and is missing some. The data contain approximately 200,000 clones, 85% to 90% of them seen just once; the ten biggest clones take up 3.5%. Sample: PBMCs or T cells enriched from blood (not recorded which). The receptors were sampled from a woman under 30 in a cohort exposed to, infected with or recovered from COVID-19 (not recorded which). The CDR3 runs from the conserved cysteine through the conserved F or W. The order of the fields is V gene, clone size, J gene, D gene, CDR3 protein, CDR3 DNA. The D gene is left open where the match is weak. Expanded clones get a size class; other rows say once, few or many, or leave the size out.

>TRBV7-7|.|TRBJ2-1|TRBD2
CASSLGGRARIDEQFF
TGTGCTAGCAGCTTAGGCGGGAGGGCTAGGATCGATGAGCAGTTCTTC
>TRBV2|.|TRBJ1-2|.
CASRPRGFGGYTF
TGTGCCAGCAGGCCACGGGGGTTCGGAGGCTACACCTTC
>TRBV2|once|TRBJ1-3|.
CASSDMRGFSGNTIYF
TGTGCCAGCAGTGATATGCGAGGTTTCTCTGGAAACACCATATATTTT
>TRBV28|.|TRBJ2-1|.
CASSLRASILF
TGTGCCAGCAGTTTAAGGGCTAGCATCCTCTTC
>TRBV2|once|TRBJ1-6|TRBD1
CASSGRQGNSPLHF
TGTGCCAGCAGTGGTAGACAGGGTAATTCACCCCTCCACTTT
>TRBV11-3|.|TRBJ2-1|TRBD2
CASSASNLAGGGNEQFF
TGTGCCAGCAGCGCTTCGAATCTAGCGGGAGGCGGCAATGAGCAGTTCTTC
>TRBV7-2|.|TRBJ1-2|TRBD1
CASSSPPGQGGGYTF
TGTGCCAGCAGCTCCCCACCGGGACAGGGGGGCGGCTACACCTTC
>TRBV6-5|.|TRBJ1-6|.
CASSYRGSPLHF
TGTGCCAGCAGTTACAGGGGTTCACCCCTCCACTTT
>TRBV7-6|.|TRBJ1-1|.
CASSSQMNTEAFF
TGTGCCAGCAGCTCCCAGATGAACACTGAAGCTTTCTTT
>TRBV11-2|.|TRBJ2-1|TRBD1
CASSLRGLNEQFF
TGTGCCAGCAGCTTAAGGGGGCTCAATGAGCAGTTCTTC
>TRBV3-1/TRBV3-2|.|TRBJ2-5|.
CASSPLGQPEETQYF
TGTGCCAGCAGCCCACTGGGACAACCCGAAGAGACCCAGTACTTC
>TRBV23-1|.|TRBJ1-6|.
CASSQSSNRTSSYNSPLHF
TGCGCCAGCAGTCAATCATCGAACAGGACGAGCTCCTATAATTCACCCCTCCACTTT
>TRBV27|.|TRBJ2-1|.
CASSDRDLYNEQFF
TGTGCCAGCAGTGACCGGGACTTATACAATGAGCAGTTCTTC
>TRBV29-1|.|TRBJ1-4|TRBD1
CSGVDRGGEKLFF
TGCAGCGGTGTGGACAGGGGGGGCGAAAAACTGTTTTTT
>TRBV11-3|.|TRBJ1-2|TRBD1
CASSIGPPGQDYGYTF
TGTGCCAGCAGCATAGGACCCCCGGGACAGGACTATGGCTACACCTTC
>TRBV11-2|once|TRBJ2-1|.
CASSQGTISYNEQFF
TGTGCCAGCAGCCAGGGGACTATCTCCTACAATGAGCAGTTCTTC
>TRBV19|.|TRBJ1-4|.
CASKRKGAVATNEKLFF
TGTGCCAGTAAACGTAAAGGAGCTGTTGCAACTAATGAAAAACTGTTTTTT
>TRBV6-5|once|TRBJ2-3|.
CASSKGVTDTQYF
TGTGCCAGCAGCAAGGGGGTCACAGATACGCAGTATTTT
>TRBV14|.|TRBJ1-1|.
CASSQDRGTEAFF
TGTGCCAGCAGCCAAGATCGAGGGACTGAAGCTTTCTTT
>TRBV3-1/TRBV3-2|.|TRBJ2-3|TRBD2
CASSRSATSGRSSDTQYF
TGTGCCAGCAGCCGCTCCGCGACTAGCGGGAGGTCCTCAGATACGCAGTATTTT
>TRBV7-9|.|TRBJ2-7|.
CASSLFLANEQYF
TGTGCCAGCAGCTTATTTCTGGCAAACGAGCAGTACTTC
>TRBV4-1|.|TRBJ2-5|TRBD1
CASSRGQGPQETQYF
TGCGCCAGCAGCCGTGGACAGGGACCTCAAGAGACCCAGTACTTC
>TRBV9|few|TRBJ1-4|TRBD1
CASSVSGQGGKLFF
TGTGCCAGCAGCGTATCGGGACAGGGGGGAAAACTGTTTTTT
>TRBV5-6|.|TRBJ2-2|.
CASSLGLGGNTGELFF
TGTGCCAGCAGCTTGGGCCTAGGTGGGAACACCGGGGAGCTGTTTTTT
>TRBV28|once|TRBJ1-1|TRBD1
CASSLDRSTEAFF
TGTGCCAGCAGTTTGGACAGGTCCACTGAAGCTTTCTTT
>TRBV3-1/TRBV3-2|.|TRBJ1-2|.
CASSAVYGYTF
TGTGCCAGCAGTGCGGTCTATGGCTACACCTTC
>TRBV28|.|TRBJ1-2|.
CASSFPNYGYTF
TGTGCCAGCAGTTTCCCGAACTATGGCTACACCTTC
>TRBV3-1/TRBV3-2|.|TRBJ2-3|TRBD2
CASSKLGLARSDTQYF
TGTGCCAGCAGCAAGTTAGGACTAGCCCGATCCGATACGCAGTATTTT
>TRBV7-3|.|TRBJ2-3|.
CASSTGSGGTDTQYF
TGTGCCAGCAGTACAGGGAGCGGGGGCACAGATACGCAGTATTTT
>TRBV19|once|TRBJ2-7|.
CASSIETWGDEQYF
TGTGCCAGTAGTATAGAGACTTGGGGGGACGAGCAGTACTTC
>TRBV11-3|.|TRBJ2-4|.
CASSLERWGLGEDIQYF
TGTGCCAGCAGCTTAGAACGGTGGGGGCTGGGGGAAGACATTCAGTACTTC
>TRBV28|.|TRBJ2-1|.
CASSGRGAPYNEQFF
TGTGCCAGCTCCGGTCGGGGGGCACCCTACAATGAGCAGTTCTTC
>TRBV7-8|.|TRBJ2-7|.
CASSSERITFYEQYF
TGTGCCAGCAGCTCCGAGAGGATTACCTTCTACGAGCAGTACTTC
>TRBV9|.|TRBJ2-2|TRBD1
CASSGTGGPNTGELFF
TGTGCCAGCAGTGGGACAGGGGGACCGAACACCGGGGAGCTGTTTTTT
>TRBV19|.|TRBJ1-5|TRBD1
CASSRADRVRGQPQHF
TGTGCCAGTAGTCGAGCCGACAGGGTCCGAGGTCAGCCCCAGCATTTT
>TRBV14|.|TRBJ2-1|.
CASSQERTGPPNEQFF
TGTGCCAGCAGCCAAGAACGAACAGGTCCCCCCAATGAGCAGTTCTTC
>TRBV5-8|once|TRBJ2-1|.
CASSKEGAGGTLYNEQFF
TGTGCCAGCAGCAAGGAGGGGGCAGGAGGGACCCTATACAATGAGCAGTTCTTC
>TRBV19|.|TRBJ2-3|TRBD2
CASSLGLASDTQYF
TGTGCCAGTAGTTTGGGACTAGCCTCAGATACGCAGTATTTT
>TRBV29-1|.|TRBJ1-2|.
CSVGEKGDGYTF
TGCAGCGTTGGGGAGAAGGGGGATGGCTACACCTTC
>TRBV5-4|.|TRBJ2-3|TRBD1
CASSLGDREADTQYF
TGTGCCAGCAGCTTGGGGGACAGGGAGGCAGATACGCAGTATTTT